The clone carrying this TCR beta chain was observed once. Antigen specificity is unknown. Naive CD8 populations comprised CD45RO-negative cells positively selected for CCR7, excluding terminally differentiated effector memory CD45RA+ cells. Replicate sorted-subset PCRs were loaded with around 0.2 ug DNA, about 30,000 T cell genomes. Only in-frame clones appear in the TCRdb table, and some are missing; sequencing was by immunoSEQ multiplex PCR. The sample holds 550,000 to 750,000 clones; roughly 95% are singletons and the top ten take 0.1% to 0.11%. The data were obtained in a study of shared clonotypes between healthy human individuals. Overall study findings and caveats: Clonotypes that were shared across a handful of donors made up roughly 5.2% of naive CD4 clonotypes.

Trimming at V came to 3 bases and at J to 4 bases, leaving 4 bases not matched to a gene. The CDR3 has 16 amino acids. The germline CDR1 and CDR2 sequences are MGHRA and YSYEKL. This chain links TRBV4-1 with TRBJ2-7; 15 bases fit TRBD2. The sequencing sample was made of naive CD8+ T cells sorted from blood. This receptor was identified in a woman aged 25 to 39 in good health. In nucleotides, the CDR3 is TGCGCCAGCAGCCACGGACTAGCGGGAGGGGGTTACGAGCAGTACTTC. Translation: CASSHGLAGGGYEQYF.